Each of the 25 T cell receptor beta chains below was sequenced from the same sample in a study of Graves' ophthalmopathy and Graves' hyperthyroidism. RNA served as the template for amplifying TCR beta CDR3 regions. HTBI-primed first-round RT-PCR preceded second-round multiplex PCR. TCRdb reprocessed the multiplex PCR reads with MiXCR, giving one entry per CDR3 protein. The table has more than 550,000 distinct CDR3 sequences, just over 40% seen once. Specimen: peripheral blood. These receptors all stem from an adult man with Graves' ophthalmopathy.

V usage is TRBV9 and J usage is TRBJ2-2; D is possibly TRBD1 or TRBD2 (5 bases each). Germline V gives CDR1 SGDLS, CDR2 YYNGEE. This CDR3 comprises 16 residues. V lost 4 bases to trimming and J lost 0 bases, with 13 bases between them. CDR3 amino acids: CASSLAGTSNTGELFF. CDR3 coding DNA: TGTGCCAGCAGCCTTGCCGGGACGTCGAACACCGGGGAGCTGTTTTTT. Full variable domain (remainder filled in from reference TRBV9 and TRBJ2-2): DSGVTQTPKHLITATGQRVTLRCSPRSGDLSVYWYQQSLDQGLQFLIQYYNGEERAKGNILERFSAQQFPDLHSELNLSSLELGDSALYFCASSLAGTSNTGELFFGEGSRLTVL.

The rearrangement uses TRBV10-3 and TRBJ2-5, with D possibly being TRBD1 (5 bases). CDR1 and CDR2 (germline): ENHRY, SYGVKD. V lost 4 bases and J 7 bases, leaving 13 bases between the germline ends. The CDR3 has 13 amino acids. CDR3 region: CAISGSGLGTQYF. The DNA of the CDR3 is TGTGCCATCAGTGGGTCAGGGCTTGGGACCCAGTACTTC.

This clonotype was detected ten times or more. The CDR3 protein is CSARYPSSGTEAFF. CDR3 nucleotides: TGCAGTGCTAGATATCCATCTTCGGGTACTGAAGCTTTCTTT. V gene TRBV20-1 combines with J gene TRBJ1-1; D is undetermined. In germline, CDR1 is DFQATT, CDR2 SNEGSKA (reference sequence). The CDR3 totals 14 residues. V was trimmed by 2 bases and J by 5 bases, leaving 15 bases between them.

This clonotype has just a few counts. J is TRBJ2-3 and V is TRBV7-3; tentatively, D is TRBD2 (6 bases). The CDR3 contains 14 residues. CDR1 SGHTA and CDR2 FQGTGA come from the germline V gene. The V gene lost 3 bases and the J gene lost 4 bases, with 11 bases spanning the gap. The CDR3 spells CASSFMGDSDTQYF. The CDR3 region has the DNA TGTGCCAGCAGCTTCATGGGGGACTCAGATACGCAGTATTTT.

This chain links TRBV10-3 with TRBJ1-1; D possibly corresponds to TRBD1 (6 bases). Germline V CDR1 and CDR2: ENHRY, SYGVKD. With 10 bases removed from V and 5 bases from J, the gap between germline ends came to 17 bases. The CDR3 totals 13 residues. DNA of the CDR3: TGTGCCAACGCCGCAGGGGAGGAGACTGAAGCTTTCTTT. Its protein is CANAAGEETEAFF.

The gene calls are TRBV2 and TRBJ2-2; the D is unclear. V was cut by 6 bases and J by 3 bases, with 14 bases left in between. CDR3 length: 15 residues. Germline values: CDR1 SNHLY, CDR2 FYNNEI. As DNA, the CDR3 is TGTGCCAGCAGAGGTCTGGAGCACTACACCGGGGAGCTGTTTTTT. It encodes CASRGLEHYTGELFF.

Only a few counts were recorded for this clonotype. The V and J genes are TRBV12-5 and TRBJ2-2, with D perhaps matching TRBD2 (7 bases). Germline lookup yields CDR1 LGHNT and CDR2 FRNRAP. This CDR3 is built from 15 residues. Trimming shortened V by 9 bases and J by 5 bases, and 19 bases separated the two germline ends. CDR3 residues: CASAWGGRQTGELFF. The CDR3, as DNA: TGTGCTAGCGCCTGGGGGGGCAGGCAAACCGGGGAGCTGTTTTTT.

This clonotype has a count of ten or more. The chain recombines TRBV5-1 with TRBJ1-4, with a weak D call TRBD1 (5 bases). V gave up 4 bases and J gave up 5 bases, with 18 bases separating them. This CDR3 comprises 16 residues. In germline, CDR1 is SGHRS, CDR2 YFSETQ. CDR3 coding DNA: TGCGCCAGCAGCATAGCCGGGGCCGCCAAAAATGAAAAACTGTTTTTT. It encodes CASSIAGAAKNEKLFF. Using reference TRBV5-1 and TRBJ1-4 for the parts outside the CDR3, the full variable domain is KAGVTQTPRYLIKTRGQQVTLSCSPISGHRSVSWYQQTPGQGLQFLFEYFSETQRNKGNFPGRFSGRQFSNSRSEMNVSTLELGDSALYLCASSIAGAAKNEKLFFGSGTQLSVL.

This clonotype appeared many times. The rearrangement links TRBV29-1 to TRBJ2-7; tentative D call: TRBD1 (5 bases). Germline lookup yields CDR1 SQVTM and CDR2 ANQGSEA. This CDR3 has 12 amino acids. V shed 4 bases and J shed 5 bases, with 12 bases lying between them. CDR3 bases: TGCAGCGTTGTGCAGGGCGCCAACGAGCAGTACTTC. Translation gives CSVVQGANEQYF.

This clonotype is a singleton in its sample. The chain couples TRBV7-6 to TRBJ1-6; no clear D. V lost 2 bases and J 4 bases, leaving 12 bases between the germline ends. This CDR3 region has 16 residues. Germline lookup yields CDR1 SGHVS and CDR2 FNYEAQ. The CDR3 nucleotides read TGTGCCAGCAGCTTAAGTGGAACGGGATATAATTCACCCCTCCACTTT. This gives the protein CASSLSGTGYNSPLHF.

This rearrangement joins TRBV29-1 to TRBJ1-2; maybe TRBD1 (5 bases). CDR3 length equals 12 residues. V shed 7 bases and J shed 12 bases, with 21 bases lying between them. Germline V gives CDR1 SQVTM, CDR2 ANQGSEA. The CDR3 here is CSAGEGHSGNTF. The CDR3 DNA follows: TGCAGCGCCGGGGAGGGGCACTCTGGAAACACCTTC. Together with reference TRBV29-1 and TRBJ1-2, the CDR3 gives the full variable domain: SAVISQKPSRDICQRGTSLTIQCQVDSQVTMMFWYRQQPGQSLTLIATANQGSEATYESGFVIDKFPISRPNLTFSTLTVSNMSPEDSSIYLCSAGEGHSGNTFGSGTRLTVV.

This clonotype was seen repeatedly, ten times or more. This chain connects TRBV20-1 to TRBJ2-5, with D possibly matching TRBD2 (6 bases). This CDR3 contains 13 residues. CDR1 and CDR2 from the germline V gene are DFQATT and SNEGSKA (reference sequence). Deletions cut 1 base from V and 5 bases from J, with 11 bases between. CDR3 sequence: CSARGLVGETQYF. CDR3 nucleotides: TGCAGTGCTAGAGGACTAGTGGGGGAGACCCAGTACTTC.

This clonotype was seen only once. The V gene is TRBV9, the J gene TRBJ2-2; D not resolved. Germline CDR1 and CDR2: SGDLS and YYNGEE. The CDR3 is 15 residues long. Trimming stripped 0 bases from V and 1 base from J, with 7 bases between. The CDR3 bases are TGTGCCAGCAGCGTAGGCGATATGAACACCGGGGAGCTGTTTTTT. It is translated as CASSVGDMNTGELFF.

This clonotype was observed a few times. The rearrangement uses TRBV6-5 and TRBJ2-7; D not resolved. The germline gives CDR1 MNHEY, CDR2 SVGAGI. V was shortened by 5 bases and J by 5 bases, with 7 bases between the two germline ends. This CDR3 is built from 11 residues. CDR3 residues: CASSNRDEQYF. CDR3 bases: TGTGCCAGCAGTAACCGGGACGAGCAGTACTTC.

This clonotype was detected ten times or more. The chain links TRBV19 to TRBJ1-4, with D uncertain. The CDR3 contains 13 residues. The V end lost 3 bases, the J end lost 7 bases, and 9 bases lay between the germline ends. Germline V CDR1 and CDR2: LNHDA, SQIVND (reference sequence). The CDR3 DNA follows: TGTGCCAGTAGTATTGAAGGTACTGAAAAACTGTTTTTT. Amino acid sequence: CASSIEGTEKLFF.

This chain links TRBV24-1 with TRBJ2-6; TRBD1 matches at 11 bases. CDR3 length: 15 residues. V lost 12 bases, J lost 0 bases, and 3 bases stayed unmatched. CDR1 is KGHDR and CDR2 is SFDVKD in the germline V gene. In DNA, the CDR3 is TGTGCCGTTGGACAGGGGGCCTCTGGGGCCAACGTCCTGACTTTC. Protein product: CAVGQGASGANVLTF.

This clonotype was picked up a small number of times. The genes are TRBV7-9 and TRBJ2-5; 13 nucleotides agree with TRBD2. Germline lookup yields CDR1 SEHNR and CDR2 FQNEAQ (reference sequence). CDR3 length: 17 amino acids. The J segment lost 5 bases and the V segment lost 5 bases, leaving 11 bases of the junction unmatched. The CDR3 spells CASSLGTSGDLGETQYF. The DNA for the CDR3 is TGTGCCAGCAGCCTCGGGACTAGCGGGGACCTGGGGGAGACCCAGTACTTC.

The chain couples TRBV12-3 or TRBV12-4 to TRBJ1-5; 7 nucleotides align to TRBD1. CDR3 length: 16 amino acids. The CDR3 region is CASGLDGTARNQPQHF. DNA of the CDR3: TGTGCTAGTGGTTTGGATGGGACAGCCCGAAATCAGCCCCAGCATTTT.

This clonotype was observed many times. This chain links TRBV24-1 with TRBJ1-5; the D gene is possibly TRBD1 (6 bases). Germline CDR1 reads KGHDR; CDR2 reads SFDVKD. CDR3 size: 14 residues. Trimming pared 1 base from V and 6 bases from J, leaving 9 bases between. CDR3 in DNA: TGTGCCACCAGTGATTTTCGGGGGCTTCAGCCCCAGCATTTT. It encodes CATSDFRGLQPQHF.

This clonotype was picked up a small number of times. This chain connects TRBV2 to TRBJ2-7; 13 nucleotides match TRBD2. Germline CDR1 is SNHLY and CDR2 is FYNNEI. This CDR3 comprises 15 residues. Trimming cost V 6 bases and J 5 bases; bases outside gene matches: 7. CDR3 amino acids: CASRTGTSGTNEQYF. The CDR3 nucleotides read TGTGCCAGCAGGACCGGGACTAGCGGGACCAACGAGCAGTACTTC.

The CDR3 coding sequence is TGCGCCAGCAGCCAAGATGCGGGGTATTCCTACGAGCAGTACTTC. Translated, it gives CASSQDAGYSYEQYF. This chain connects TRBV4-3 to TRBJ2-7, with a weak D call TRBD2 (6 bases). In germline, CDR1 is LGHNA, CDR2 YSLEER. The CDR3 is 15 residues long. V lost 0 bases to trimming and J lost 1 base, with 10 bases between them.

This clonotype has at least ten counts. V is TRBV30 and J is TRBJ1-6; D uncertain. The CDR3 length is 13 residues. CDR1 and CDR2 (germline): GTSNPN, SVGIG (reference sequence). The V gene lost 0 bases and the J gene lost 7 bases, with 7 bases spanning the gap. CDR3: CAWSVRTNSPLHF. CDR3 DNA: TGTGCCTGGAGTGTTAGGACCAATTCACCCCTCCACTTT.

This chain connects TRBV12-3 or TRBV12-4 to TRBJ1-2; D possibly corresponds to TRBD1 (5 bases). The CDR3 is 16 amino acids. Trimming removed 0 bases from V and 5 bases from J, with 16 bases in between. This CDR3 is CASSLAKGDGQYGYTF. The DNA for the CDR3 is TGTGCCAGCAGTTTAGCGAAAGGGGACGGACAATATGGCTACACCTTC.

With regard to this clonotype: A clone one base away is much larger, so this may be a read error. The J gene is TRBJ1-1, the V gene TRBV20-1, with TRBD1 as a possible D gene (6 bases). CDR1 and CDR2 from the germline V gene are DFQATT and SNEGSKA (reference sequence). The length of the CDR3 is 14 residues. V was clipped by 6 bases and J by 4 bases, with 18 bases between them. The chain's CDR3 is CSARGPKVSTEAFF. CDR3 DNA: TGCAGTGCCAGGGGCCCCAAGGTGAGCACTGAAGCTTTCTTT.

This clonotype was seen just once. One junction end disagrees with the germline gene, perhaps due to a read error. This sequence joins TRBV4-1 and TRBJ2-7; D is perhaps TRBD2 (5 bases). The better agreement between TRBJ2-1 and the DNA end casts doubt on the J call. Germline V lookup: CDR1 MGHRA, CDR2 YSYEKL. There are 15 residues in the CDR3. CDR3 residues: CASSQGADPYNEQFF. The CDR3 DNA reads as TGTGCCAGCAGCCAAGGAGCGGACCCCTACAATGAGCAGTTCTTC.